This TCR beta chain was captured by sequencing in a study of T cell changes during pregnancy in multiple sclerosis. Libraries were prepared by immunoSEQ multiplex PCR; TCRdb keeps only in-frame clonotypes and omits some of them. Seen here are 28,000 or so clones, approximately 86% observed once, and the top ten hold roughly 0.72%. This specimen was CD4+ T cells from peripheral blood mononuclear cells, taken in the first trimester of pregnancy. The sequence came from a female donor in good health, enrolled as a control in a pregnancy study.

The CDR3 reads CASSLYRGYNEQFF. DNA for the CDR3: TGTGCCAGCAGTTTATACAGGGGATACAATGAGCAGTTCTTC. J is TRBJ2-1 and V is TRBV28, with 7 bases aligning to TRBD1. Germline V gene sequence: CDR1 MDHEN, CDR2 SYDVKM. The CDR3 runs 14 residues. J gave up 4 bases and V 1 base, and 1 base lay outside the gene matches.